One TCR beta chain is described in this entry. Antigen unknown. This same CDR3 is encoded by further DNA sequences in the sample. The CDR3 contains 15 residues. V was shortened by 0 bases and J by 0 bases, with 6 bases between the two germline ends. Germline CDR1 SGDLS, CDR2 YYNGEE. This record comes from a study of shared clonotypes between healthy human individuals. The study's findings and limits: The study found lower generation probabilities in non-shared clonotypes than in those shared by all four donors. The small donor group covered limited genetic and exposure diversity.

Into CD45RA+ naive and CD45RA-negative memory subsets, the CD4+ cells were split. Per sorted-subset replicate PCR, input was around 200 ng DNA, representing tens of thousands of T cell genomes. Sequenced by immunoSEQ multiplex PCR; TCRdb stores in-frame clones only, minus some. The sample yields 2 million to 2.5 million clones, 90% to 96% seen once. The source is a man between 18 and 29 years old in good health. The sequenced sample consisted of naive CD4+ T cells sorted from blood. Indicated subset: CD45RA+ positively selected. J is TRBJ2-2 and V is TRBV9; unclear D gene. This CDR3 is CASSVEGANTGELFF. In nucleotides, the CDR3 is TGTGCCAGCAGCGTAGAGGGCGCGAACACCGGGGAGCTGTTTTTT.